The table lists the clone carrying this T cell receptor beta chain with a few counts. The target antigen is unknown. Germline CDR1 is SGHTA and CDR2 is FQGNSA. Between the trimmed V and J ends, which lost 5 bases and 3 bases, there was a span of 14 bases. The CDR3 is made up of 15 amino acids. Researchers used the Oncomine TCR Beta short-read assay to sequence DNA from cultured CD4+ T cells. Extraction of genomic DNA was performed on cultured CD4+ T cells. TCRdb recomputed calls from the PCR reads with MiXCR, one row per CDR3 protein. This sample carries approximately 9,800 distinct CDR3 sequences, approximately 31% of them seen once, and the ten largest clones take more than 20%. This specimen belongs to a study of vaccination and CD4 T cells after COVID-19. Overall study: Participants were vaccinated with two doses, given as either BNT162b2 or mRNA-1273 vaccine. The cells in question were stimulated using overlapping spike peptides derived from SARS-CoV-2, HCoV-NL63, HCoV-OC43 and HCoV-229E.

As for treatment: roughly nine-day PBMC culture with coronavirus spike peptide pools or control peptides (ViraFEST assay). Gathering of the CD4+ T cells, from the unexposed donor, took place before the COVID-19 pandemic (2011-2018). Once peptide pools had expanded antigen-specific T cells, ViraFEST sequenced TCRs. Half the medium was exchanged for fresh IL-2 medium on days 3 and 7. Sequences were obtained from CD4+ T cells from blood, cultured in vitro. The chain joins TRBV7-2 to TRBJ1-5; a weak D match, TRBD1 (6 bases). This clonotype originated in a human donor in good health. This CDR3 reads CASSRQVLFNQPQHF. In DNA, the CDR3 is TGTGCCAGCAGCAGACAGGTCCTTTTCAATCAGCCCCAGCATTTT.